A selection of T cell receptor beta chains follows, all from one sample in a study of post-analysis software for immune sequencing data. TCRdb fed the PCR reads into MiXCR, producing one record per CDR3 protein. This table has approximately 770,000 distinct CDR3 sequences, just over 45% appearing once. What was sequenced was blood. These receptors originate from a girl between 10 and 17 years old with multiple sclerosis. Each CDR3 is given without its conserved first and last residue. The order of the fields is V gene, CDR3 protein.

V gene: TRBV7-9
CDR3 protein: ASSLDNSNQPQH

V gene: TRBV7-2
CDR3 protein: ASSLAGRLYEQY

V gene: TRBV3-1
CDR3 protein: ASSPGTGGREAF

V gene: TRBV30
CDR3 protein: AWSVLLGQPLGNEQF

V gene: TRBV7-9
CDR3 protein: ASSLATSGSLRGELF

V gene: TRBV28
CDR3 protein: ASSPWTLDSYEQY

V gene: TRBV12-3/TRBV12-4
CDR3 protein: ASSPDWGQETQY

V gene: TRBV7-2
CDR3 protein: ASSSGKTQY

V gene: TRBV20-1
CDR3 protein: SAGPRGLAGVEQF

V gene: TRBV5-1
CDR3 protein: ANSLDPDYGYT

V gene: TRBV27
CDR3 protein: ASSFRGPTNEQF

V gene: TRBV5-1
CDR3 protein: ASSLDRDIYEQY

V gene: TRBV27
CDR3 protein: ASSPDPRRKNTEAF

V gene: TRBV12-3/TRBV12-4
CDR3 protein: ASSPYFGETETQY

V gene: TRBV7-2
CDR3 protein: ASSDQDSFGYT

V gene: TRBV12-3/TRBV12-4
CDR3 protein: ASSHGRTRGPDTQY

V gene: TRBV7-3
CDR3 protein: ASSLGLAKPTDTQY

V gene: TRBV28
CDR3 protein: ASSSVLSYEQY